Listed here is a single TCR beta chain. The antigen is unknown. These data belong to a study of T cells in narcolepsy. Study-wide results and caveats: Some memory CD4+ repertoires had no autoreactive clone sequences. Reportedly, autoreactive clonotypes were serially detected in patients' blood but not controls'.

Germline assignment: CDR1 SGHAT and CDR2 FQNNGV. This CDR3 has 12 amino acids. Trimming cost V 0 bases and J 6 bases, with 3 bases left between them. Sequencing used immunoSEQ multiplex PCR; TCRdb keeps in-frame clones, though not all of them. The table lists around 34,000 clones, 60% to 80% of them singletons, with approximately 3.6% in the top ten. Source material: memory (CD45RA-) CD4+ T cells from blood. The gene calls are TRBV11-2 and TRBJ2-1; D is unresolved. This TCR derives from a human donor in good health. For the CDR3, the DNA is TGTGCCAGCAGCTTAGATCGCAATGAGCAGTTCTTC. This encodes CASSLDRNEQFF.